The present T cell receptor (beta chain) was sequenced within a study of blood T cell repertoires in COVID-19. For the study at large: There were acute and convalescent COVID-19 samples, and they came from the United States, Italy and Spain. PBMCs, B-cell-depleted T cells, or T cells were the source of the cDNA or gDNA that made up the material.

In the authors' methods: Amplifying reference gene primers gave estimates of nucleated cell counts. The repertoire was sequenced with immunoSEQ multiplex PCR; TCRdb's copy has only in-frame clones and lacks some. V and J calls and clone size are those listed in that table; D and trimming were worked out from the DNA. The table records 270,000 or so clones, 88% of them present only once. V was cut by 4 bases and J by 4 bases, with 8 bases left in between. The CDR3 contains 14 residues. Germline CDR1 SNHLY, CDR2 FYNNEI. Cohort placement rested on clinical history that participants reported themselves. Sequences were obtained from PBMCs or T cells enriched from blood (not recorded which). This clonotype originated in a woman aged 40 to 50 with acute COVID-19. The rearrangement joins TRBV2 to TRBJ2-6; D unclear. The CDR3 sequence is CASSGGYGANVLTF. CDR3 nucleotides: TGTGCCAGCAGTGGCGGTTACGGGGCCAACGTCCTGACTTTC.